The 19 T cell receptor beta chains below were found in one sample sequenced in a study of blood T cell repertoires in COVID-19. Assay used: immunoSEQ multiplex PCR; TCRdb lists only in-frame clones, some missing. The sample contains just over 65,000 clones, 70% to 90% of which appear only once. The sample taken for sequencing was peripheral blood. Source of these receptors: a man aged 30 to 39 with acute or convalescent COVID-19.

The J gene is TRBJ2-1, the V gene TRBV9, with 8 bases matching TRBD2. The length of the CDR3 is 15 residues. V was pared by 4 bases and J by 8 bases, with 11 bases of the junction left unmatched. In germline, CDR1 is SGDLS, CDR2 YYNGEE. This CDR3 reads CASSSYGGARDEQFF. As DNA, the CDR3 is TGTGCCAGCAGCTCGTACGGGGGGGCGCGTGATGAGCAGTTCTTC.

This clone was detected only once. This chain uses TRBV5-4 with TRBJ1-2; TRBD1 might be the D (6 bases). The CDR3 runs 13 residues. Germline V gives CDR1 SGHNT, CDR2 YYREEE (reference sequence). The ends were cut back, 4 bases at V and 4 bases at J, with 11 bases in the middle. As DNA, the CDR3 is TGTGCCAGCAGCGAGACAGGAACCTATGGCTACACCTTC. The encoded protein is CASSETGTYGYTF. Full variable domain (outside the CDR3, taken from reference TRBV5-4 and TRBJ1-2): ETGVTQSPTHLIKTRGQQVTLRCSSQSGHNTVSWYQQALGQGPQFIFQYYREEENGRGNFPPRFSGLQFPNYSSELNVNALELDDSALYLCASSETGTYGYTFGSGTRLTVV.

The CDR3: CASSLEQGTTYGYTF. For the CDR3, the DNA is TGTGCCAGCAGCTTGGAACAGGGGACCACCTATGGCTACACCTTC. This rearrangement joins TRBV5-4 to TRBJ1-2; 7 bases match TRBD1. This CDR3 comprises 15 residues. Trimming cost V 0 bases and J 4 bases; bases outside gene matches: 6. Germline V CDR1 and CDR2: SGHNT, YYREEE (reference sequence). Looking up the rest from reference TRBV5-4 and TRBJ1-2 gives the full variable domain: ETGVTQSPTHLIKTRGQQVTLRCSSQSGHNTVSWYQQALGQGPQFIFQYYREEENGRGNFPPRFSGLQFPNYSSELNVNALELDDSALYLCASSLEQGTTYGYTFGSGTRLTVV.

This clone has only one observation. The rearrangement joins TRBV27 to TRBJ2-1, with D perhaps matching TRBD2 (7 bases). Germline V lookup: CDR1 MNHEY, CDR2 SMNVEV (reference sequence). The CDR3 spans 14 residues. The ends were cut back, 4 bases at V and 5 bases at J, with 12 bases in the middle. CDR3 sequence (DNA): TGTGCCAGCAGTTGGGGGGGACAACACAATGAGCAGTTCTTC. Amino acids: CASSWGGQHNEQFF.

This clone showed up just once. The chain links TRBV11-2 to TRBJ2-1; 7 positions agree with TRBD2. This CDR3 region has 15 residues. Trimming at V came to 3 bases and at J to 2 bases, leaving 4 bases not matched to a gene. Germline CDR1 SGHAT, CDR2 FQNNGV. In nucleotides, the CDR3 is TGTGCCAGCAGCTTCCTTACTAGCGCCTACAATGAGCAGTTCTTC. It is translated as CASSFLTSAYNEQFF. Supplemented by reference TRBV11-2 and TRBJ2-1, the full variable domain reads EAGVAQSPRYKIIEKRQSVAFWCNPISGHATLYWYQQILGQGPKLLIQFQNNGVVDDSQLPKDRFSAERLKGVDSTLKIQPAKLEDSAVYLCASSFLTSAYNEQFFGPGTRLTVL.

The chain carries TRBV27 and TRBJ2-2, with 7 bases fitting TRBD2. CDR3 length: 15 amino acids. Germline V gene lookup returns CDR1 MNHEY and CDR2 SMNVEV (reference sequence). The trim removed 6 bases at V and 0 bases at J, leaving 4 bases unmatched. DNA for the CDR3: TGTGCCAGCAGGGATAGCGGGCCGAACACCGGGGAGCTGTTTTTT. This gives the protein CASRDSGPNTGELFF.

This clone was detected once. The chain couples TRBV7-6 to TRBJ1-4; no clear D. Germline V lookup: CDR1 SGHVS, CDR2 FNYEAQ. Trimming pared 6 bases from V and 0 bases from J, leaving 11 bases between. The CDR3 length is 15 residues. Here the CDR3 reads CASSSRGSTNEKLFF. The CDR3 DNA sequence: TGTGCCAGCAGTTCACGGGGTTCAACTAATGAAAAACTGTTTTTT. Based on the CDR3 plus reference TRBV7-6 and TRBJ1-4, the full variable domain is GAGVSQSPRYKVTKRGQDVALRCDPISGHVSLYWYRQALGQGPEFLTYFNYEAQQDKSGLPNDRFSAERPEGSISTLTIQRTEQRDSAMYRCASSSRGSTNEKLFFGSGTQLSVL.

This chain uses TRBV19 with TRBJ2-7, with 9 nucleotides matching TRBD1. V shed 5 bases, J shed 2 bases, and the junction held 16 bases outside the gene matches. Germline V gives CDR1 LNHDA, CDR2 SQIVND (reference sequence). CDR3 length: 18 residues. This CDR3 reads CASSVTGTGSSFTYEQYF. The CDR3 DNA is TGTGCCAGTAGTGTTACCGGGACAGGGTCCTCCTTTACCTACGAGCAGTACTTC.

This rearrangement joins TRBV2 to TRBJ2-1; 7 bases fit TRBD2. The CDR3 covers 14 residues. Germline lookup yields CDR1 SNHLY and CDR2 FYNNEI. Trimming took 1 base from V and 5 from J; bases not matched to a gene: 2. CDR3 in DNA: TGTGCCAGCAGTGAAGGGCTAGCGGACAATGAGCAGTTCTTC. This translates into CASSEGLADNEQFF.

The V gene is TRBV4-1, the J gene TRBJ1-2, with TRBD1 identical over 9 bases. The CDR3 consists of 15 residues. Germline trimming cut 1 base from V and 3 bases from J; bases unmatched to any gene: 3. The V gene's germline CDR1 is MGHRA and CDR2 YSYEKL. In nucleotides, the CDR3 is TGCGCCAGCAGCCAAGGAACAGGGGGCGACTATGGCTACACCTTC. Translating gives CASSQGTGGDYGYTF.

The chain combines TRBV12-3 or TRBV12-4 with TRBJ1-2; weak D call: TRBD1 (5 bases). This CDR3 contains 13 residues. The V end was cut by 5 bases, the J end by 8 bases, with 15 bases between. CDR3 DNA: TGTGCCAGCAGTAGAGCTCAGGGCCGCGGCTACACCTTC. Encoded protein: CASSRAQGRGYTF.

This chain's CDR3 is CASRAGAGDEQFF. Written as DNA, the CDR3 is TGTGCCAGCAGGGCGGGAGCGGGAGATGAGCAGTTCTTC. This rearrangement joins TRBV3-1 (or the pseudogene TRBV3-2) to TRBJ2-1; 8 bases map to TRBD2. There are 13 residues in the CDR3. Trimming took 6 bases from V and 8 from J; bases not matched to a gene: 6. The germline CDR1 and CDR2 sequences are LGHDT and YNNKEL (reference sequence).

The chain combines TRBV24-1 with TRBJ2-2; TRBD2 matches 13 bases. Germline CDR1 KGHDR, CDR2 SFDVKD. CDR3 length: 17 amino acids. V shed 0 bases and J 5 bases; nucleotides not matched to a gene: 2. The CDR3, as DNA: TGTGCCACCAGTGATTTGGGACTAGCGGGAGTGACCGGGGAGCTGTTTTTT. It is translated as CATSDLGLAGVTGELFF.

The chain employs TRBV25-1 and TRBJ2-2, with D tentatively TRBD1 (6 bases). The CDR3 sequence is 15 residues long. Germline V gene lookup returns CDR1 MGHDK and CDR2 SYGVNS. V lost 4 bases, J lost 2 bases, and 11 bases lay in between. As DNA, the CDR3 is TGTGCCAGCAGTGCCTCCGGGACAAACACCGGGGAGCTGTTTTTT. It specifies CASSASGTNTGELFF.

The chain couples TRBV30 to TRBJ2-1; D is undetermined. V was shortened by 0 bases and J by 4 bases, with 10 bases between the two germline ends. CDR1 GTSNPN and CDR2 SVGIG come from the germline V gene (reference sequence). This CDR3 has 14 residues. CDR3 sequence: CAWSVPAPYNEQFF. CDR3 sequence (DNA): TGTGCCTGGAGTGTACCAGCGCCGTACAATGAGCAGTTCTTC.

V is TRBV3-1 (or the pseudogene TRBV3-2) and J is TRBJ2-7; 8 bases match TRBD1. J lost 5 bases, V lost 1 base, and 4 bases had no gene match. This CDR3 spans 14 amino acids. Germline V CDR1 and CDR2: LGHDT, YNNKEL (reference sequence). CDR3 sequence (DNA): TGTGCCAGCAGCCAAGGGCAGGGGGCAAACGAGCAGTACTTC. It translates to CASSQGQGANEQYF.

This clone was detected only a few times. V usage is TRBV28 and J usage is TRBJ2-7, with 9 bases fitting TRBD2. CDR3 length equals 15 residues. Germline-derived CDR1 and CDR2 are MDHEN and SYDVKM. The J segment lost 5 bases and the V segment lost 7 bases, leaving 12 bases of the junction unmatched. For the CDR3, the DNA is TGTGCCAGCACCTTCGGTAGCGGGAGATGGAACGAGCAGTACTTC. This sequence encodes CASTFGSGRWNEQYF.

The chain uses TRBV21-1 and TRBJ2-7; TRBD1 was called by the table and not checked on the DNA. TRBV21-1 is assigned pseudogene status. This CDR3 is 18 amino acids long. CDR3 nucleotide sequence: TGTGCCAGCAGCAGGCTTAGGACAGGGGAAAAAAAGGGGTACGAGCAGTACTTC. Translation: CASSRLRTGEKKGYEQYF.

The chain joins TRBV5-1 to TRBJ2-3, with unresolved D. Germline values: CDR1 SGHRS, CDR2 YFSETQ. The CDR3 length is 14 residues. Trimming removed 5 bases at V and 0 bases at J, with 10 bases between. This CDR3 reads CASRPVWSTDTQYF. The CDR3, as DNA: TGCGCCAGCAGACCAGTGTGGAGCACAGATACGCAGTATTTT.